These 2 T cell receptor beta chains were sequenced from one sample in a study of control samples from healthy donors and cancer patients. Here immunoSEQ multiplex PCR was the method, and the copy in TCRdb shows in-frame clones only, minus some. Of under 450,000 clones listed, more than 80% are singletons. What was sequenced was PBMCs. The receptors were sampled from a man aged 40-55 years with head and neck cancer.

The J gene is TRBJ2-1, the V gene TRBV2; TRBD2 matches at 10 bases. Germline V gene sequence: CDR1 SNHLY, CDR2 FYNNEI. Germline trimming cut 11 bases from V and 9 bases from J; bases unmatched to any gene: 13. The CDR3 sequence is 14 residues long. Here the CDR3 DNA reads TGTGCCTTAAACGGACAGCGGGAGGGCGTTGAGCAGTTCTTC. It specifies CALNGQREGVEQFF.

The CDR3 spells CSAHRVTEAFF. The CDR3 nucleotides are TGCAGTGCTCACAGGGTCACTGAAGCTTTCTTT. J is TRBJ1-1 and V is TRBV20-1, with D perhaps TRBD1 (6 bases). The CDR3 has 11 residues. Germline CDR1 is DFQATT and CDR2 is SNEGSKA (reference sequence). V was cut by 5 bases and J by 4 bases, with 8 bases left in between.